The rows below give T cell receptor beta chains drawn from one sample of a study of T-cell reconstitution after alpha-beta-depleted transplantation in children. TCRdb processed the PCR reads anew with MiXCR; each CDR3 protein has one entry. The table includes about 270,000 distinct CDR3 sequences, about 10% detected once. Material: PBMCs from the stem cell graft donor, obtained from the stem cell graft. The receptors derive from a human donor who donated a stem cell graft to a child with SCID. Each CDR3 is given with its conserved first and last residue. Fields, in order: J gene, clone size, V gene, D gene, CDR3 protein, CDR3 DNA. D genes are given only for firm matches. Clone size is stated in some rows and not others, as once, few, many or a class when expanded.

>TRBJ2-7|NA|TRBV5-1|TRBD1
CASSLAPDRAYEQYF
TGCGCCAGCAGCTTGGCTCCGGACAGGGCCTACGAGCAGTACTTC
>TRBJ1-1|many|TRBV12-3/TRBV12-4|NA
CASSSMAPQGKAFF
TGTGCCAGCAGTTCCATGGCCCCTCAGGGTAAAGCTTTCTTT
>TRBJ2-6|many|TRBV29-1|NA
CSVETSGANVLTF
TGCAGCGTTGAGACCTCTGGGGCCAACGTCCTGACTTTC
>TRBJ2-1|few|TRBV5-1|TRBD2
CASRVLSRTSGVPLTYNEQFF
TGCGCCAGCAGGGTGCTTAGCCGTACTAGCGGGGTTCCCCTGACCTACAATGAGCAGTTCTTC
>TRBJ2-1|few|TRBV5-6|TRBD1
CASSSLNRGLGYNEQFF
TGTGCCAGCAGCTCACTTAACAGGGGGCTAGGGTACAATGAGCAGTTCTTC
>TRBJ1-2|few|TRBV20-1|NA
CSAEEGRAYGYTF
TGCAGTGCTGAGGAGGGGAGGGCCTATGGCTACACCTTC
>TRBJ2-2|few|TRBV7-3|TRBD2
CASSLLAGGLNTGELFF
TGTGCCAGCAGCTTACTAGCGGGGGGATTGAACACCGGGGAGCTGTTTTTT
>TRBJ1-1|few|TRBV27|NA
CASKSRVNTEAFF
TGTGCCAGCAAGTCCAGGGTGAACACTGAAGCTTTCTTT
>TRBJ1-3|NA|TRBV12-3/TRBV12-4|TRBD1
CASSLGTGGTGNTIYF
TGTGCCAGCAGTCTCGGGACAGGGGGTACCGGAAACACCATATATTTT
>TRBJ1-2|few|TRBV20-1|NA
CSAAHSTTFYGYTF
TGCAGTGCTGCCCACAGCACCACCTTCTATGGCTACACCTTC
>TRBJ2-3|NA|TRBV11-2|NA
CASSLSLDTQYF
TGTGCCAGCTCTCTCAGCCTAGATACGCAGTATTTT
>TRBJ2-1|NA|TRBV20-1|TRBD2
CSGQRGAPFTHSNEQFF
TGCAGTGGGCAGCGGGGGGCCCCTTTTACCCACAGCAATGAGCAGTTCTTC
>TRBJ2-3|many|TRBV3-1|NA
CASSLWDTQYF
TGTGCCAGCAGCCTCTGGGATACGCAGTATTTT
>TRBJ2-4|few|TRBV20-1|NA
CSARGGPQTSGIQYF
TGCAGTGCTAGAGGAGGACCTCAAACTTCGGGCATTCAGTACTTC
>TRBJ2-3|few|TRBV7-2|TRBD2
CASSFRLAGAGDTQYF
TGTGCCAGCAGCTTTCGACTAGCGGGGGCCGGAGATACGCAGTATTTT
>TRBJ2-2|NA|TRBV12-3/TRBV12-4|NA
CASSLTGRLFF
TGTGCCAGCAGTTTAACCGGGCGGCTGTTTTTT